What follows describes a single T cell receptor beta chain. No antigen is known for it. This CDR3 spans 15 amino acids. V lost 0 bases and J lost 5, with 10 bases in between. The germline V gene encodes CDR1 LGHNA and CDR2 YSLEER. This record belongs to a study of CD8 T cells in ankylosing spondylitis. Findings and caveats of the study: Earlier literature documents some of the motif variants in reactive arthritis synovial fluid and blood.

Each CDR3 protein is one row after TCRdb ran MiXCR on the 5' RACE reads. Here the sample spans a few hundred thousand distinct CDR3 sequences, 15% to 20% being singletons. J is TRBJ2-2 and V is TRBV4-3; no clear D gene. Sequenced material: blood, either unsorted or a sorted T cell fraction (not recorded which). This TCR was recovered from a male donor with ankylosing spondylitis or in good health (not recorded which). CDR3 loop: CASSQEGAITGELFF. The DNA for the CDR3 is TGCGCCAGCAGCCAAGAAGGAGCCATAACCGGGGAGCTGTTTTTT.